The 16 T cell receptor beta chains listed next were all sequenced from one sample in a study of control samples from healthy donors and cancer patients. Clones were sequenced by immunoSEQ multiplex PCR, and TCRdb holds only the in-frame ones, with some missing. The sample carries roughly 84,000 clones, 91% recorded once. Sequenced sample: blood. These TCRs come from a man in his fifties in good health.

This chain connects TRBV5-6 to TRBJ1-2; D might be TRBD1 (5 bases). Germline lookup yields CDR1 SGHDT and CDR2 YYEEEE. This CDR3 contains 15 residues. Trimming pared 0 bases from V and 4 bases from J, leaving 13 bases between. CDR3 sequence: CASSLGREAFYGYTF. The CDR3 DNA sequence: TGTGCCAGCAGCTTGGGCAGGGAGGCGTTCTATGGCTACACCTTC.

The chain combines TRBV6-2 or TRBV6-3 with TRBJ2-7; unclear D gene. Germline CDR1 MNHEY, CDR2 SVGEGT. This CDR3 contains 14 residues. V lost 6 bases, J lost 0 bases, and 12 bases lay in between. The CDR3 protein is CASRYSLSSYEQYF. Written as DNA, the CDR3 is TGTGCCAGCAGATACAGCTTGAGCTCCTACGAGCAGTACTTC.

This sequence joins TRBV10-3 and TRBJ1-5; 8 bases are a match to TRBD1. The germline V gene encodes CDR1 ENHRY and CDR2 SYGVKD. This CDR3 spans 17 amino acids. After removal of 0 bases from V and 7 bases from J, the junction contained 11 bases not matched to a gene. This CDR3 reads CAISESVGAGGGQPQHF. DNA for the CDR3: TGTGCCATCAGTGAGTCAGTTGGGGCAGGGGGCGGACAGCCCCAGCATTTT.

The CDR3 nucleotides are TGTGCCAGTAGTATACGGAGACTAGCGGGGGCCTACGAGCAGTACTTC. The encoded protein is CASSIRRLAGAYEQYF. The chain is built from TRBV19 and TRBJ2-7, with 12 bases fitting TRBD2. Germline CDR1 and CDR2: LNHDA and SQIVND (reference sequence). The length of the CDR3 is 16 residues. V trimming: 2 bases; J trimming: 2 bases; junction bases outside the gene matches: 4.

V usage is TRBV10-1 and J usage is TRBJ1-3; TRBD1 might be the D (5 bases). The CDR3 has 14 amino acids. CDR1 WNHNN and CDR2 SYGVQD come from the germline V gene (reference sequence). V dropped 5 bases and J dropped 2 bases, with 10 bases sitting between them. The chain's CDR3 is CASSSTGPGNTIYF. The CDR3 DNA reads TGCGCCAGCAGTTCTACAGGTCCTGGAAACACCATATATTTT.

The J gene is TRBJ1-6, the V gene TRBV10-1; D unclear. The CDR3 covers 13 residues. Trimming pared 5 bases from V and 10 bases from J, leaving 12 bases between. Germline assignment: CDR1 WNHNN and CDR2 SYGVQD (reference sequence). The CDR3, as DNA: TGCGCCAGCAGTCAGGACGGTGACTCACCCCTCCACTTT. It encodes CASSQDGDSPLHF.

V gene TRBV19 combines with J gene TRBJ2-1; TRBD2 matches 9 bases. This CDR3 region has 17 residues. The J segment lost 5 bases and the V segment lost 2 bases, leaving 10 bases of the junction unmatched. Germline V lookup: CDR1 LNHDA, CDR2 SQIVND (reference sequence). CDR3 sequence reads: CASSIRRVAGEHNEQFF. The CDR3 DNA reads TGTGCCAGTAGTATACGAAGGGTAGCGGGGGAACACAATGAGCAGTTCTTC. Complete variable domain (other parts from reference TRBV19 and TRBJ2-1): DGGITQSPKYLFRKEGQNVTLSCEQNLNHDAMYWYRQDPGQGLRLIYYSQIVNDFQKGDIAEGYSVSREKKESFPLTVTSAQKNPTAFYLCASSIRRVAGEHNEQFFGPGTRLTVL.

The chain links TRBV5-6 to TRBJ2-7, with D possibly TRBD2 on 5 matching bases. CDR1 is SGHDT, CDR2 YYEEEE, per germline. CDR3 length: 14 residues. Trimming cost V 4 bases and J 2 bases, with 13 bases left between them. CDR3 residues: CASSGGPKPYEQYF. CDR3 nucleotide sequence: TGTGCCAGCAGCGGCGGGCCTAAACCCTACGAGCAGTACTTC.

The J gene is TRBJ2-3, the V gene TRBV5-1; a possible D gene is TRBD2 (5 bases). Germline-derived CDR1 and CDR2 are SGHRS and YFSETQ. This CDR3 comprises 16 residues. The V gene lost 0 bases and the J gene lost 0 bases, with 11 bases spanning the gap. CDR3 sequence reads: CASSLGRGTSTDTQYF. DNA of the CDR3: TGCGCCAGCAGCTTGGGACGGGGAACTAGCACAGATACGCAGTATTTT.

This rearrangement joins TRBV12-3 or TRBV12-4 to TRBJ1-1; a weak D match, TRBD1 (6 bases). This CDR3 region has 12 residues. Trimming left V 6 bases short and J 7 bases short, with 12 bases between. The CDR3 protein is CASSRGPGEAFF. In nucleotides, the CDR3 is TGTGCCAGCAGCAGGGGACCCGGTGAAGCTTTCTTT.

The CDR3 DNA is TGTGCCAGCAGCTCTACGACAGGGGCGTCGGAAAAACTGTTTTTT. Encoded protein: CASSSTTGASEKLFF. The rearrangement joins TRBV7-9 to TRBJ1-4; 8 bases match TRBD1. With 4 bases clipped from V and 8 bases from J, the junction kept 9 bases outside the gene matches. The CDR3 consists of 15 residues. Germline CDR1 SEHNR, CDR2 FQNEAQ (reference sequence).

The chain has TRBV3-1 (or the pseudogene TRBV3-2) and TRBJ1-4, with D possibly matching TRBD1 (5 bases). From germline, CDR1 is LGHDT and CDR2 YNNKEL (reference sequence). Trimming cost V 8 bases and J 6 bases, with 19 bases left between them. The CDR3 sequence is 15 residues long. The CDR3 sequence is CASGDSGLRDEKLFF. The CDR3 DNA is TGTGCCAGCGGCGACTCGGGACTGCGTGATGAAAAACTGTTTTTT.

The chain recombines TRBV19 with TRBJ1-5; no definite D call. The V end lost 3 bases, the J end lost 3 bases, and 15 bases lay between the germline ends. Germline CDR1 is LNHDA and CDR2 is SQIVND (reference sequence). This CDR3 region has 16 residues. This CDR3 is CASSMRNSDYNQPQHF. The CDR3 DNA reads TGTGCCAGTAGTATGAGGAATTCGGATTACAATCAGCCCCAGCATTTT.

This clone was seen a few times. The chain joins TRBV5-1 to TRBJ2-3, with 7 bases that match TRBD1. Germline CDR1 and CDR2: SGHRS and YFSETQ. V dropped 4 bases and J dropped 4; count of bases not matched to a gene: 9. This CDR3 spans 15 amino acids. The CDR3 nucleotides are TGCGCCAGCAGCGGGGACAGAGGGCCCCCAGATACGCAGTATTTT. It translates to CASSGDRGPPDTQYF.

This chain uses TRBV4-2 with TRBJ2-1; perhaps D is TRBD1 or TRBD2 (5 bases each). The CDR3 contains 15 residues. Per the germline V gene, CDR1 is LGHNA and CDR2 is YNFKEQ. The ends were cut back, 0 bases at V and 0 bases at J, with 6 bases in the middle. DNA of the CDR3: TGTGCCAGCAGCCAAGATGGGGGCTCCTACAATGAGCAGTTCTTC. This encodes CASSQDGGSYNEQFF.

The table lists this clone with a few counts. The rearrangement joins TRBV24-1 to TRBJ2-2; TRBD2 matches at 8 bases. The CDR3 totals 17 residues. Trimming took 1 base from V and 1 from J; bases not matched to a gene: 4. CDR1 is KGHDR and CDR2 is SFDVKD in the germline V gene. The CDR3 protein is CATSDFSLAGNTGELFF. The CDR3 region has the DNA TGTGCCACCAGTGATTTCTCCCTAGCGGGGAACACCGGGGAGCTGTTTTTT.